The T cell receptor beta chain under discussion was sequenced for a study of CD8 T cells in ankylosing spondylitis. This CDR3 contains 15 residues. CDR1 is SGDLS and CDR2 is YYNGEE in the germline V gene. Trimming cost V 0 bases and J 4 bases, with 13 bases left between them. TCRdb recomputed calls from the 5' RACE reads with MiXCR, one row per CDR3 protein. The profile shows about 310,000 distinct CDR3 sequences, more than 20% of them singletons. This TCR was sampled from a female donor with ankylosing spondylitis or in good health (not recorded which). The chain couples TRBV9 to TRBJ2-5; maybe TRBD2 (6 bases). The sample was blood, either unsorted or a sorted T cell fraction (not recorded which). CDR3 residues: CASSVDRESGETQYF. The CDR3 coding sequence is TGTGCCAGCAGCGTAGACCGGGAGAGCGGAGAGACCCAGTACTTC. The full variable domain, rest sourced from reference TRBV9 and TRBJ2-5, is DSGVTQTPKHLITATGQRVTLRCSPRSGDLSVYWYQQSLDQGLQFLIQYYNGEERAKGNILERFSAQQFPDLHSELNLSSLELGDSALYFCASSVDRESGETQYFGPGTRLLVL.